This record covers a single T cell receptor (beta chain). Its antigen is unknown. Germline values: CDR1 DFQATT, CDR2 SNEGSKA (reference sequence). The V and J ends lost 5 bases and 0 bases respectively, with 7 bases between them. The CDR3 is 12 amino acids. It was uncontrolled infection, other autoimmune disease, pregnancy or lactation that excluded patients. Researchers took RNA transcripts and amplified the TCR beta CDR3 regions from them. HTBI primers were used for first-round RT-PCR of the TCR CDR3. TCRdb itself ran the multiplex PCR reads through MiXCR, one entry per CDR3 protein. The repertoire has about 210,000 distinct CDR3 sequences, about a sixth of them found once; the top ten carry approximately 50%. These data are taken from a study of T cells in Graves' hyperthyroidism and ophthalmopathy. Notes on the study in general: Appearing also in blood were most of the thyroid clonotypes expanded above 0.001.

The sample taken for sequencing was blood. This TCR was recovered from a man aged 45-65 years with Graves' hyperthyroidism. The chain uses TRBV20-1 and TRBJ1-2; TRBD1 might be the D (6 bases). In nucleotides, the CDR3 is TGCAGTGCTTCAGGGGCTAACTATGGCTACACCTTC. Translation: CSASGANYGYTF.